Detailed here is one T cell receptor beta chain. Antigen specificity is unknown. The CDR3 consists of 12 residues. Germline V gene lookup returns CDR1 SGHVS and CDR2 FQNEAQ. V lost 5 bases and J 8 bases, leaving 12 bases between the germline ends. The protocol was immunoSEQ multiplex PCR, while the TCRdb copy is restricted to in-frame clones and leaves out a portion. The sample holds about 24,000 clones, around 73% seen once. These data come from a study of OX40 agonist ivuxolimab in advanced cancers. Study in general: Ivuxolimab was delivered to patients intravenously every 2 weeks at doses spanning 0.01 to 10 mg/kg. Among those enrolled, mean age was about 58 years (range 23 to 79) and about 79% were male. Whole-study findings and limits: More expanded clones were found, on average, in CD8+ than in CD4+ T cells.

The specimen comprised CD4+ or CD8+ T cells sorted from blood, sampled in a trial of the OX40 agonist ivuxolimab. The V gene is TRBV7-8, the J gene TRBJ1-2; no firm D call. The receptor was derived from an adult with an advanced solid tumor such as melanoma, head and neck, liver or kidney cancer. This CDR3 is CASSPLLGGYTF. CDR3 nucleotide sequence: TGTGCCAGCAGCCCCCTCCTGGGGGGCTACACCTTC.